This T cell receptor beta chain was sequenced for a study of T-cell reconstitution after alpha-beta-depleted transplantation in children (dated by TCRdb to about 2016). For the study in its entirety: Using TCR repertoire profiling, the study followed T-cell immune reconstitution in a quantitative way in children after TCRalphabeta/CD19-depleted allogeneic hematopoietic cell transplantation. General conclusions and limits of the study: Over subsequent months, a decline in hyperexpanded clone frequencies was noted, and after one year, T-cell counts and TCRbeta diversity were mostly ascribed to newly produced T cells. In some patients, the high TCRbeta diversity seen at day 60 was put down to recipient T cells and intrathymic progenitors that had survived conditioning. About two months after transplant, the apparently early recovery of alphabetaT-cell counts reportedly depended on just several hundred clones that had expanded rapidly and came from non-depleted graft cells.

In this sample, this clonotype turned up many times. No cognate antigen has been identified for it. The input lacks base qualities; no much larger clone sits a single base away. The treatment or condition label on this specimen signifies: allogeneic hematopoietic cell transplantation with graft depleted of TCRalphabeta T cells and CD19 B cells. TCRalphabeta/CD19-depleted allogeneic hematopoietic cell grafts were given to the transplant recipients, all of whom were children. Library method: PCR. TCRdb shows the sequencer as Illumina HiSeq 2500. To normalize quantification of the TCRbeta repertoire, the TCR libraries were built with molecular barcoding that relied on unique molecular identifiers. The public reads were quality trimmed at Q25 with fastp and then assembled into clones with MiXCR by TCRdb, keeping productive beta chains. Every distinct CDR3 protein forms one entry, paired with its most common genes and DNA. The sample contains about 290,000 distinct CDR3 sequences, roughly 7.8% of them found a single time. The ten top clones hold 9.1% of the sample.

The receptor comes from a female patient aged 2 to 10 who had a stem cell transplant for Fanconi anemia, so the T cells may come from the graft donor. Sequencing used peripheral blood, obtained 360 days after TCRalphabeta/CD19-depleted stem cell transplant.

The CDR3 is CASSDGQTRLSNEQFF. The DNA is as follows: TGTGCCAGCAGTGACGGACAGACTCGACTAAGCAATGAGCAGTTCTTC. In this chain, TRBV2 is recombined with TRBJ2-1; TRBD1 could be the D gene, as 6 bases match. Based on the germline V gene, the CDR1 and CDR2 sequences are SNHLY and FYNNEI. Including the terminal cysteine and phenylalanine, the CDR3 comprises 16 residues. CDR3 DNA is the only sequence kept; it has 48 bases, read in frame from the first base. V is reduced by 3 bases and J by 6 bases, leaving a spacing of 18 bases between them.